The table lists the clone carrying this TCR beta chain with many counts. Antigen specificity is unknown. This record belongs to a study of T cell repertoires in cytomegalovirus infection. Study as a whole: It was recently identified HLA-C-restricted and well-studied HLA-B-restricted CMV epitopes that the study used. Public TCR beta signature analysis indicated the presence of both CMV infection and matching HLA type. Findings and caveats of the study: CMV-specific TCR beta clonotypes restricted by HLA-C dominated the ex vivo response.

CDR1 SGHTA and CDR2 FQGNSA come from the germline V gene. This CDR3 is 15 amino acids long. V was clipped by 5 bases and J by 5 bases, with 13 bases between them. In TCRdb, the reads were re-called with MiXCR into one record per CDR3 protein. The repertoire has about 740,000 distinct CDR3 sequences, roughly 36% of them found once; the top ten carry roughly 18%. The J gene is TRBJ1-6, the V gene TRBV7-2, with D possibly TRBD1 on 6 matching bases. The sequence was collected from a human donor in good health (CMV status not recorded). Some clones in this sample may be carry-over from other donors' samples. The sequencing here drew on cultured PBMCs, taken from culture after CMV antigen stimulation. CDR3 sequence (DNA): TGTGCCAGCAGCCCGAAACAGGGACATAATTCACCCCTCCACTTT. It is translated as CASSPKQGHNSPLHF.